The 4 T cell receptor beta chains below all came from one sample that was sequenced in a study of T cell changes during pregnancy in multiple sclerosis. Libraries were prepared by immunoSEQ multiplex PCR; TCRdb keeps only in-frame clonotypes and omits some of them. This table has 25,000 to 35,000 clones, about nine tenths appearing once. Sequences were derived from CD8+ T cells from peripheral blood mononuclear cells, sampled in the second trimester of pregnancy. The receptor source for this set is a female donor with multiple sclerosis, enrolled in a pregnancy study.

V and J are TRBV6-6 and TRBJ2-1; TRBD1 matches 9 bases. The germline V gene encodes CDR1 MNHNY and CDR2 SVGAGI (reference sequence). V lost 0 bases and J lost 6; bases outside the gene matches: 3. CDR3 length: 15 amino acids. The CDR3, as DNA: TGTGCCAGCAGTTACTCCCCGGGACAGGGCAATGAGCAGTTCTTC. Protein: CASSYSPGQGNEQFF.

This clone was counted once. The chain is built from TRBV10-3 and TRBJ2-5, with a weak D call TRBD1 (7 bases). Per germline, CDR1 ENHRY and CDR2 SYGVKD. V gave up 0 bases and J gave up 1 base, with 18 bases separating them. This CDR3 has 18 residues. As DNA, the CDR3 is TGTGCCATCAGTGAGTCGAGGAGGGCAGGGGGAGGCCAAGAGACCCAGTACTTC. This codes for CAISESRRAGGGQETQYF.

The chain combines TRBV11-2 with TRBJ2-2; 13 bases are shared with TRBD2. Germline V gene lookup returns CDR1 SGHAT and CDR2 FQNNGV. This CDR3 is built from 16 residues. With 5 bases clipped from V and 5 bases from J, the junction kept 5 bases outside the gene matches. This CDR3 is CASSQGLAGSTGELFF. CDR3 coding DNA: TGTGCCAGCAGCCAGGGACTAGCGGGGAGTACCGGGGAGCTGTTTTTT.

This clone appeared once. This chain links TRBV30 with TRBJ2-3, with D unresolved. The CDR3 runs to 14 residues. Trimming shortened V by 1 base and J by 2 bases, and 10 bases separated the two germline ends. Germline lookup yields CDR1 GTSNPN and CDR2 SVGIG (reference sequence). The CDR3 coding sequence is TGTGCCTGGAGTGGGTACAGCTCCACAGATACGCAGTATTTT. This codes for CAWSGYSSTDTQYF.